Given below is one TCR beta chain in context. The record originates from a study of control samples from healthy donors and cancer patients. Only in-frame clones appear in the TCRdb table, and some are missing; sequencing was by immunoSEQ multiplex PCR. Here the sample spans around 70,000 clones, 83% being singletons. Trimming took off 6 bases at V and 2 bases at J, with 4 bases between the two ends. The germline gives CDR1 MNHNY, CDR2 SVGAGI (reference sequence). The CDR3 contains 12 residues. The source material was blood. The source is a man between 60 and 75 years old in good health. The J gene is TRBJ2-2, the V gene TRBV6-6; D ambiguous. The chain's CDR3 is CASRHNTGELFF. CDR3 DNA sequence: TGTGCCAGCAGACACAACACCGGGGAGCTGTTTTTT.